Below, 9 T cell receptor beta chains from the same sample are listed, as sequenced in a study of control samples from healthy donors and cancer patients. The protocol was immunoSEQ multiplex PCR, while the TCRdb copy is restricted to in-frame clones and leaves out a portion. The sample lists roughly 26,000 clones, 85% occurring once. Sequenced: PBMCs. All receptors come from an older woman with head and neck cancer.

This clone was picked up one time. The chain is built from TRBV19 and TRBJ2-2; TRBD2 aligns across 7 bases. The V gene's germline CDR1 is LNHDA and CDR2 SQIVND (reference sequence). Unmatched junction bases numbered 7, after V lost 5 bases and J lost 7 bases. CDR3 length: 14 amino acids. As DNA, the CDR3 is TGTGCCAGTAGTCCTCCGGGACTAATCGGGGAGCTGTTTTTT. Protein: CASSPPGLIGELFF.

The CDR3 sequence: CASSPAANYGYTF. In nucleotides, the CDR3 is TGTGCCAGCAGCCCAGCAGCTAACTATGGCTACACCTTC. This chain connects TRBV7-2 to TRBJ1-2; D remains unclear. This CDR3 is built from 13 residues. V gave up 5 bases and J gave up 0 bases, with 7 bases separating them. Germline-derived CDR1 and CDR2 are SGHTA and FQGNSA. The full variable domain, rest sourced from reference TRBV7-2 and TRBJ1-2, is GAGVSQSPSNKVTEKGKDVELRCDPISGHTALYWYRQSLGQGLEFLIYFQGNSAPDKSGLPSDRFSAERTGGSVSTLTIQRTQQEDSAVYLCASSPAANYGYTFGSGTRLTVV.

The rearrangement uses TRBV29-1 and TRBJ2-1; TRBD2 is a possible D gene (6 bases). The CDR3 contains 17 residues. Germline CDR1 and CDR2: SQVTM and ANQGSEA. V lost 3 bases and J 2 bases, leaving 20 bases between the germline ends. CDR3 amino acids: CSVEAPLARRAYNEQFF. The CDR3 DNA reads as TGCAGCGTTGAGGCCCCTCTTGCCCGGAGGGCCTACAATGAGCAGTTCTTC.

The chain couples TRBV11-3 to TRBJ1-6; no clear D. Germline loops: CDR1 SGHNT, CDR2 YENEEA. This CDR3 contains 14 residues. V shed 3 bases and J shed 7 bases, with 10 bases lying between them. CDR3 region: CASSFGLRNSPLHF. In DNA, the CDR3 is TGTGCCAGCAGCTTCGGGCTGAGGAATTCACCCCTCCACTTT.

CDR3 residues: CASSVEDSDSPLHF. The CDR3, as DNA: TGTGCCAGCAGCGTAGAAGACTCGGATTCACCCCTCCACTTT. The chain couples TRBV9 to TRBJ1-6; D not resolved. CDR1 is SGDLS and CDR2 is YYNGEE in the germline V gene. With 0 bases removed from V and 8 bases from J, the gap between germline ends came to 9 bases. This CDR3 has 14 residues.

The rearrangement uses TRBV6-5 and TRBJ1-6, with 7 bases fitting TRBD1. The CDR3 has 15 amino acids. The germline gives CDR1 MNHEY, CDR2 SVGAGI. The J segment lost 10 bases and the V segment lost 4 bases, leaving 10 bases of the junction unmatched. The chain's CDR3 is CASSSGTVAHSPLHF. The CDR3 nucleotides read TGTGCCAGCAGTTCCGGGACAGTGGCTCACTCACCCCTCCACTTT.

This chain connects TRBV7-2 to TRBJ1-2; D remains unclear. V lost 1 base to trimming and J lost 4 bases, with 7 bases between them. This CDR3 has 13 amino acids. Germline V gives CDR1 SGHTA, CDR2 FQGNSA. CDR3 in DNA: TGTGCCAGCAGCTTAGTACCAGGCTATGGCTACACCTTC. Encoded protein: CASSLVPGYGYTF. The full variable domain, in which reference TRBV7-2 and TRBJ1-2 provide the parts outside the CDR3, is GAGVSQSPSNKVTEKGKDVELRCDPISGHTALYWYRQSLGQGLEFLIYFQGNSAPDKSGLPSDRFSAERTGGSVSTLTIQRTQQEDSAVYLCASSLVPGYGYTFGSGTRLTVV.

The chain combines TRBV30 with TRBJ1-6; tentatively, D is TRBD1 (5 bases). The CDR3 contains 17 residues. Trimming took 4 bases from V and 0 from J, leaving 16 bases between them. Germline CDR1 is GTSNPN and CDR2 is SVGIG (reference sequence). The CDR3, as DNA: TGTGCCTGGAACTTTGGGACTTTGAGCTCCTATAATTCACCCCTCCACTTT. As protein: CAWNFGTLSSYNSPLHF.

The chain couples TRBV14 to TRBJ2-5, with TRBD2 matching over 11 bases. The J segment lost 5 bases and the V segment lost 4 bases, leaving 3 bases of the junction unmatched. This CDR3 contains 14 residues. In germline, CDR1 is SGHDN, CDR2 FVKESK. CDR3 sequence reads: CASSPGLAAETQYF. CDR3 bases: TGTGCCAGCAGCCCGGGACTAGCGGCGGAGACCCAGTACTTC.